This T cell receptor beta chain was documented in a study of blood T cell repertoires in COVID-19. Sequencing was performed with immunoSEQ multiplex PCR; in TCRdb, only in-frame clones are kept and a portion is missing. The profile shows 160,000 or so clones, more than 70% of them singletons. The sequence was collected from a man aged 55 to 70 with acute or convalescent COVID-19. Input material: peripheral blood.

The CDR3 here is CASSVGGQGALGEQFF. CDR3 in DNA: TGTGCCAGCAGCGTAGGGGGACAGGGGGCGTTGGGTGAGCAGTTCTTC. The chain recombines TRBV9 with TRBJ2-1, with 12 bases fitting TRBD1. V lost 0 bases and J lost 9; bases outside the gene matches: 7. CDR1 is SGDLS, CDR2 YYNGEE, per germline. The CDR3 has 16 amino acids.